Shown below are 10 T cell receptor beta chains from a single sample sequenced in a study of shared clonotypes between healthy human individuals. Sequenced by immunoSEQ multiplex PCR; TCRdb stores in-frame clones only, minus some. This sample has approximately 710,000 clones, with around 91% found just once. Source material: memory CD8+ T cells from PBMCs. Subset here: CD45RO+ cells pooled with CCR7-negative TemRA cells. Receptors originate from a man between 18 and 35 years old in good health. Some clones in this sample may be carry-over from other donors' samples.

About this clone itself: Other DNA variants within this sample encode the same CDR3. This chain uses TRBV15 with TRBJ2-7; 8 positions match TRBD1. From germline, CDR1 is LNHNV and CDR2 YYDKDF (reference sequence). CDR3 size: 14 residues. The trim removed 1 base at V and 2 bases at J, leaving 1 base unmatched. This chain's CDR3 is CATSRGTGPYEQYF. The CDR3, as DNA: TGTGCCACCAGCAGAGGGACAGGGCCCTACGAGCAGTACTTC.

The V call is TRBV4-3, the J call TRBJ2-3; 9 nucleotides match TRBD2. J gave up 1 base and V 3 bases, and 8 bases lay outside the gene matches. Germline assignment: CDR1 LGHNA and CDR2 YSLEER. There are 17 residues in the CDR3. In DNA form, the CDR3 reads TGCGCCAGCAGCCAGGGACATGGCGGGAGGGGCACAGATACGCAGTATTTT. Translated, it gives CASSQGHGGRGTDTQYF.

The CDR3: CASSSTSGRASDTQYF. The CDR3 DNA reads as TGTGCCAGCAGCTCGACTAGCGGGAGGGCCTCAGATACGCAGTATTTT. V usage is TRBV13 and J usage is TRBJ2-3; the match to TRBD2 covers 14 bases. Germline V gives CDR1 PRHDT, CDR2 FYEKMQ (reference sequence). V shed 4 bases and J 4 bases; nucleotides not matched to a gene: 4. CDR3 length: 16 residues.

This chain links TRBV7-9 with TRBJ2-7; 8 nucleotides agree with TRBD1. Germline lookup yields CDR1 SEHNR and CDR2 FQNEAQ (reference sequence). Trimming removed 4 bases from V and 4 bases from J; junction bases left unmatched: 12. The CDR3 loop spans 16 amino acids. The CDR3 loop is CASSSVQTGANYEQYF. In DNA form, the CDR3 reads TGTGCCAGCAGCTCCGTCCAGACAGGGGCTAATTACGAGCAGTACTTC.

In nucleotides, the CDR3 is TGTGCCAGCAGCTCTCCTCGAACGGTCATCGGCGGCTACACCTTC. This codes for CASSSPRTVIGGYTF. J is TRBJ1-2 and V is TRBV11-2; no firm D call. The CDR3 has 15 amino acids. V was trimmed by 4 bases and J by 8 bases, leaving 20 bases between them. From germline, CDR1 is SGHAT and CDR2 FQNNGV. The whole variable domain, remainder taken from reference TRBV11-2 and TRBJ1-2, is EAGVAQSPRYKIIEKRQSVAFWCNPISGHATLYWYQQILGQGPKLLIQFQNNGVVDDSQLPKDRFSAERLKGVDSTLKIQPAKLEDSAVYLCASSSPRTVIGGYTFGSGTRLTVV.

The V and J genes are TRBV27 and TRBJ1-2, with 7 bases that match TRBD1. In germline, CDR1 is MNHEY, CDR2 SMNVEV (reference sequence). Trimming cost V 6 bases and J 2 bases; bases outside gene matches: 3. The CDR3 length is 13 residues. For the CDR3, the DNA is TGTGCCAGCAGCCTACAGGGGAACTATGGCTACACCTTC. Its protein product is CASSLQGNYGYTF.

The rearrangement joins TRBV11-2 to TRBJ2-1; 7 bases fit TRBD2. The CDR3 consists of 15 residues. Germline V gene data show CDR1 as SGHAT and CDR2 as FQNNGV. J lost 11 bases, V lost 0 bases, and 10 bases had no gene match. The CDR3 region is CASSLDYPSGGQQFF. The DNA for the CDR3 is TGTGCCAGCAGCTTAGACTACCCTAGCGGAGGACAGCAGTTCTTC. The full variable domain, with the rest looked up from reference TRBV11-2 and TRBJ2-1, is EAGVAQSPRYKIIEKRQSVAFWCNPISGHATLYWYQQILGQGPKLLIQFQNNGVVDDSQLPKDRFSAERLKGVDSTLKIQPAKLEDSAVYLCASSLDYPSGGQQFFGPGTRLTVL.

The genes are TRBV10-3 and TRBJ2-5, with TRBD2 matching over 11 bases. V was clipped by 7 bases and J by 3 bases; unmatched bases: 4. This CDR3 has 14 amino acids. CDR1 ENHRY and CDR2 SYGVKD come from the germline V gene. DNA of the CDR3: TGTGCCATCACTCTGACTAGCGGGGAAGAGACCCAGTACTTC. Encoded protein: CAITLTSGEETQYF.

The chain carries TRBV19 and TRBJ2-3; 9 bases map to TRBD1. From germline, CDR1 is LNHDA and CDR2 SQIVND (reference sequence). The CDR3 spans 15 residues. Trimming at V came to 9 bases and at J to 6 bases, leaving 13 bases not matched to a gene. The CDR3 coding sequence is TGTGCCAGCACGACCCGGACAGGGGTTTTGGATACGCAGTATTTT. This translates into CASTTRTGVLDTQYF.

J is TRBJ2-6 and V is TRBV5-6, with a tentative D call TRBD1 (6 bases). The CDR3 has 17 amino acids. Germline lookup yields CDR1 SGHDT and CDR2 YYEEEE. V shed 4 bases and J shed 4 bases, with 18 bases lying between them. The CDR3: CASSRSFEGTGANVLTF. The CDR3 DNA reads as TGTGCCAGCAGCCGCAGCTTTGAGGGGACAGGGGCCAACGTCCTGACTTTC.